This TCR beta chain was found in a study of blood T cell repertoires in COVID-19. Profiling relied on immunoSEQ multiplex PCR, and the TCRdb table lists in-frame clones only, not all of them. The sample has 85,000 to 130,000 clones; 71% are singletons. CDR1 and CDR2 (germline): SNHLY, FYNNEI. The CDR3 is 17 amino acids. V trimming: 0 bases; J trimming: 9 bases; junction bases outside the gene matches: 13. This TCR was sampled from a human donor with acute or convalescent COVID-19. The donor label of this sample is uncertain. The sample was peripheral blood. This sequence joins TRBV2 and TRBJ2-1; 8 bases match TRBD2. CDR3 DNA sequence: TGTGCCAGCAGTGAAGCGCGGACTCGCGGGGGGCGAAGTGAGCAGTTCTTC. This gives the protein CASSEARTRGGRSEQFF.